The 21 T cell receptor beta chains given below trace back to one sample, sequenced in a study of blood T cell repertoires in COVID-19. Data came from immunoSEQ multiplex PCR; TCRdb stores just in-frame clones and leaves some out. This table holds roughly 230,000 clones, around 90% found once. The sequencing sample was made of peripheral blood. The receptors derive from a woman aged 55-70 years with COVID-19, enrolled during active disease.

The rearrangement joins TRBV11-2 to TRBJ2-5; a weak D match, TRBD2 (7 bases). Germline CDR1 is SGHAT and CDR2 is FQNNGV. This CDR3 region has 15 residues. With 2 bases removed from V and 4 bases from J, the gap between germline ends came to 14 bases. The CDR3 nucleotides read TGTGCCAGCAGCTTAATCGGGGGGCAAGGAGAGACCCAGTACTTC. Amino acid sequence: CASSLIGGQGETQYF.

The chain recombines TRBV7-2 with TRBJ2-1; D is perhaps TRBD1 (6 bases). The CDR3 runs 14 residues. Germline CDR1 reads SGHTA; CDR2 reads FQGNSA. V was pared by 5 bases and J by 8 bases, with 16 bases between. For the CDR3, the DNA is TGTGCCAGCAGCGCCGGGACACCCTGGGATGAGCAGTTCTTC. Residues: CASSAGTPWDEQFF. Drawing the rest from reference TRBV7-2 and TRBJ2-1, the complete variable domain is GAGVSQSPSNKVTEKGKDVELRCDPISGHTALYWYRQSLGQGLEFLIYFQGNSAPDKSGLPSDRFSAERTGGSVSTLTIQRTQQEDSAVYLCASSAGTPWDEQFFGPGTRLTVL.

V and J are TRBV7-9 and TRBJ1-2, with TRBD1 as a possible D gene (5 bases). The CDR3 is 15 residues long. V lost 4 bases and J 4 bases, leaving 16 bases between the germline ends. Per the germline V gene, CDR1 is SEHNR and CDR2 is FQNEAQ (reference sequence). CDR3 residues: CASSSRQPYGYGYTF. In nucleotides, the CDR3 is TGTGCCAGCAGCTCCCGACAGCCGTATGGCTATGGCTACACCTTC.

The gene calls are TRBV6-5 and TRBJ1-1, with a weak D call TRBD1 (5 bases). CDR3 length equals 15 residues. Per the germline V gene, CDR1 is MNHEY and CDR2 is SVGAGI. V lost 6 bases, J lost 1 base, and 15 bases lay in between. The CDR3 here is CASSSTTTENTEAFF. The CDR3 DNA reads TGTGCCAGCAGCTCCACTACGACAGAGAACACTGAAGCTTTCTTT.

The gene calls are TRBV19 and TRBJ2-7; D is perhaps TRBD1 (5 bases). Germline CDR1 is LNHDA and CDR2 is SQIVND (reference sequence). V was pared by 2 bases and J by 5 bases, with 13 bases between. There are 14 residues in the CDR3. CDR3 residues: CASSIQGRGDEQYF. CDR3 DNA sequence: TGTGCCAGTAGTATACAGGGTCGTGGTGACGAGCAGTACTTC. Based on the CDR3 plus reference TRBV19 and TRBJ2-7, the full variable domain is DGGITQSPKYLFRKEGQNVTLSCEQNLNHDAMYWYRQDPGQGLRLIYYSQIVNDFQKGDIAEGYSVSREKKESFPLTVTSAQKNPTAFYLCASSIQGRGDEQYFGPGTRLTVT.

This chain uses TRBV18 with TRBJ2-7, with 11 bases fitting TRBD1. Unmatched junction bases numbered 6, after V lost 2 bases and J lost 3 bases. The length of the CDR3 is 16 residues. In germline, CDR1 is KGHSH, CDR2 LQKENI. This CDR3 is CASSPFVGTGGYEQYF. The CDR3, as DNA: TGTGCCAGCTCACCATTTGTCGGGACAGGGGGCTACGAGCAGTACTTC.

The rearrangement uses TRBV7-3 and TRBJ2-1, with 12 nucleotides matching TRBD2. The ends lost 5 bases at V and 2 bases at J; junction bases unmatched: 4. CDR3 length: 16 amino acids. Germline V lookup: CDR1 SGHTA, CDR2 FQGTGA. CDR3 nucleotide sequence: TGTGCCAGCAGCCAGACTAGCGGGGGCCCCTACAATGAGCAGTTCTTC. Protein sequence: CASSQTSGGPYNEQFF.

The CDR3 loop reads CASRGTGPGNTIYF. The CDR3 DNA is TGTGCCAGCAGGGGGACAGGTCCTGGAAACACCATATATTTT. The chain is built from TRBV2 and TRBJ1-3; TRBD1 matches 8 bases. This CDR3 is built from 14 residues. V shed 6 bases and J 2 bases; nucleotides not matched to a gene: 3. Germline CDR1 SNHLY, CDR2 FYNNEI.

This rearrangement joins TRBV18 to TRBJ2-2; tentatively, D is TRBD1 (5 bases). The V gene's germline CDR1 is KGHSH and CDR2 LQKENI. V shed 9 bases and J shed 2 bases, with 19 bases lying between them. CDR3 length: 16 residues. The CDR3 DNA follows: TGTGCCAGTAACAAGGGGTCTGCGGCTAACACCGGGGAGCTGTTTTTT. The encoded protein is CASNKGSAANTGELFF.

This rearrangement joins TRBV7-6 to TRBJ1-1; D gene unclear. V was cut by 1 base and J by 1 base, with 10 bases left in between. The CDR3 spans 15 residues. Looked up from germline, CDR1 is SGHVS and CDR2 is FNYEAQ. The CDR3 here is CASSLEFGRNTEAFF. The DNA of the CDR3 is TGTGCCAGCAGCTTAGAATTTGGGAGGAACACTGAAGCTTTCTTT.

This clone was observed once. The V gene is TRBV5-4, the J gene TRBJ2-3; weak D call: TRBD1 (6 bases). Trimming pared 3 bases from V and 0 bases from J, leaving 23 bases between. The CDR3 runs to 19 residues. The V gene's germline CDR1 is SGHNT and CDR2 YYREEE (reference sequence). The CDR3, as DNA: TGTGCCAGCAGCTCAAAGGCGGGTGGGGGACACTCTAGCACAGATACGCAGTATTTT. This encodes CASSSKAGGGHSSTDTQYF.

The chain has TRBV6-5 and TRBJ2-1, with TRBD1 matching 7 bases. The germline V gene has CDR1 MNHEY and CDR2 SVGAGI. With V trimmed by 6 bases and J by 9 bases, 5 bases remained unmatched. The CDR3 is made up of 12 amino acids. CDR3 bases: TGTGCCAGCAGACCCGGGACAGCTGAGCAGTTCTTC. Translated, it gives CASRPGTAEQFF.

The chain uses TRBV6-2 or TRBV6-3 and TRBJ2-5; a weak D match, TRBD2 (6 bases). Germline assignment: CDR1 MNHEY and CDR2 SVGEGT. The CDR3 sequence is 14 residues long. V lost 4 bases to trimming and J lost 5 bases, with 14 bases between them. The CDR3 loop reads CASSLTRGGETQYF. As DNA, the CDR3 is TGTGCCAGCAGTTTGACTAGAGGAGGTGAGACCCAGTACTTC.

This clone appeared once. The DNA is omitted, as the CDR3 cannot be located on it reliably, and the CDR3 follows TCRdb's listing. J is TRBJ1-1 and V is TRBV9. Germline V gives CDR1 SGDLS, CDR2 YYNGEE. With termini counted, the CDR3 has 14 amino acids. The CDR3: CASSVGTGAATMLF.

This clone was detected once. V and J are TRBV9 and TRBJ2-2; D may be TRBD2 (5 bases). There are 15 residues in the CDR3. Germline V gives CDR1 SGDLS, CDR2 YYNGEE. Trimming cost V 0 bases and J 7 bases, with 13 bases left between them. The CDR3 sequence is CASSVGSGDYGELFF. The CDR3 nucleotides are TGTGCCAGCAGCGTAGGATCCGGGGATTACGGGGAGCTGTTTTTT.

The chain uses TRBV4-3 and TRBJ2-7; 10 bases line up with TRBD1. The CDR3 loop spans 15 amino acids. After removal of 1 base from V and 6 bases from J, the junction contained 6 bases not matched to a gene. Germline V gene lookup returns CDR1 LGHNA and CDR2 YSLEER. CDR3 sequence reads: CASSQVGTGAAEQYF. Here the CDR3 DNA reads TGCGCCAGCAGCCAAGTGGGGACAGGGGCGGCCGAGCAGTACTTC.

The V and J genes are TRBV2 and TRBJ1-2, with 10 bases fitting TRBD1. The CDR3 has 14 residues. In germline, CDR1 is SNHLY, CDR2 FYNNEI. The CDR3, as DNA: TGTGCAAACGGAGGGACAGGGGACTACTATGGCTACACCTTC. Translation: CANGGTGDYYGYTF.

The chain uses TRBV19 and TRBJ2-3; TRBD1 matches 11 bases. The germline CDR1 and CDR2 sequences are LNHDA and SQIVND (reference sequence). Trimming took 4 bases from V and 2 from J; bases not matched to a gene: 2. This CDR3 has 15 residues. The CDR3 is CASSKDRGPTDTQYF. CDR3 sequence (DNA): TGTGCCAGTAGTAAGGACAGGGGGCCCACAGATACGCAGTATTTT.

The V and J genes are TRBV7-9 and TRBJ1-6, with 9 bases fitting TRBD1. V dropped 5 bases and J dropped 7; count of bases not matched to a gene: 15. Per germline, CDR1 SEHNR and CDR2 FQNEAQ (reference sequence). The CDR3 runs to 18 residues. The CDR3 loop is CASSPHQGQGRPNSPLHF. CDR3 bases: TGTGCCAGCAGCCCGCACCAGGGACAGGGACGGCCCAATTCACCCCTCCACTTT. Full variable domain (outside the CDR3, taken from reference TRBV7-9 and TRBJ1-6): DTGVSQNPRHKITKRGQNVTFRCDPISEHNRLYWYRQTLGQGPEFLTYFQNEAQLEKSRLLSDRFSAERPKGSFSTLEIQRTEQGDSAMYLCASSPHQGQGRPNSPLHFGNGTRLTVT.

This clone was recorded once. CDR3 region: CASSKNSGAYNEQFF. The DNA for the CDR3 is TGTGCCAGCAGTAAGAACTCGGGAGCATACAATGAGCAGTTCTTC. V is TRBV14 and J is TRBJ2-1; D might be TRBD2 (6 bases). CDR1 SGHDN and CDR2 FVKESK come from the germline V gene. The CDR3 has 15 residues. Deletions cut 6 bases from V and 4 bases from J, with 16 bases between.

The V gene is TRBV4-2, the J gene TRBJ1-1, with no clear D. This CDR3 is built from 16 residues. V was clipped by 0 bases and J by 0 bases, with 11 bases between them. CDR1 and CDR2 (germline): LGHNA, YNFKEQ. Here the CDR3 reads CASSQEIFSVNTEAFF. The CDR3, as DNA: TGTGCCAGCAGCCAAGAAATCTTCTCGGTGAACACTGAAGCTTTCTTT.